This T cell receptor (beta chain) was captured by sequencing in a study of blood T cell repertoires in COVID-19. Across the whole study: Nucleic acid was either cDNA or gDNA, and it came from T cells, B-cell-depleted T cells, or PBMCs.

The table came from immunoSEQ multiplex PCR; TCRdb's copy has only in-frame clones and leaves some out. This sample carries approximately 98,000 clones, roughly 80% of them seen once, and the ten largest clones take around 10%. Sequencing input: peripheral blood. This sequence was found in an elderly woman with acute or convalescent COVID-19.

CDR3 region: CASSVGLYANTGELFF. DNA of the CDR3: TGTGCCAGCAGCGTAGGACTGTACGCGAACACCGGGGAGCTGTTTTTT. The chain couples TRBV9 to TRBJ2-2; D unclear. The CDR3 contains 16 residues. Germline V gene data show CDR1 as SGDLS and CDR2 as YYNGEE. V lost 0 bases and J lost 0, with 9 bases in between.